These T cell receptor beta chains were read from a single sample in a study of blood T cell repertoires in COVID-19. Method: immunoSEQ multiplex PCR; TCRdb's copy keeps in-frame clones and lacks some. Of approximately 280,000 clones listed, approximately 89% are singletons. Sequenced material: PBMCs or T cells enriched from blood (not recorded which). The receptors were gathered from a woman in her sixties or seventies who had recovered from COVID-19. CDR3s include the opening cysteine and the closing phenylalanine or tryptophan. D genes are given only for firm matches. Clone size, where shown, is once, few, many, or a class for clones that have expanded.

cdr3_length clone_size j_call d_call v_call cdr3_aa cdr3_nt
14 . TRBJ2-5 . TRBV7-7 CASSRDWRQETQYF TGTGCTAGCAGCCGAGACTGGCGCCAAGAGACCCAGTACTTC
13 . TRBJ2-1 . TRBV7-3 CASSIASGGEQFF TGTGCCAGCAGTATAGCAAGCGGCGGTGAGCAGTTCTTC
13 few TRBJ1-2 TRBD1 TRBV12-3/TRBV12-4 CASSLDRGYGYTF TGTGCCAGCAGTTTGGACAGGGGATATGGCTACACCTTC
16 . TRBJ1-2 . TRBV27 CASSPRAGVLNYGYTF TGTGCCAGCAGTCCCCGAGCGGGGGTACTTAACTATGGCTACACCTTC
16 . TRBJ2-1 TRBD2 TRBV5-1 CASSLTSALLGNEQFF TGCGCCAGCAGCTTGACTAGCGCCCTACTGGGGAATGAGCAGTTCTTC
15 . TRBJ1-5 . TRBV7-6 CASSQDSYSNQPQHF TGTGCCAGCAGCCAAGACAGCTATAGCAATCAGCCCCAGCATTTT
15 . TRBJ2-7 . TRBV27 CASSLLAVREYEQYF TGTGCCAGCAGTTTACTCGCGGTCCGGGAATACGAGCAGTACTTC
15 once TRBJ1-1 TRBD1 TRBV30 CAWTYPPGGRGEAFF TGTGCCTGGACCTACCCTCCAGGGGGTAGAGGTGAAGCTTTCTTT
14 . TRBJ1-2 TRBD1 TRBV30 CAWSQGAANYGYTF TGTGCCTGGAGTCAGGGGGCGGCTAACTATGGCTACACCTTC
17 . TRBJ1-2 TRBD1 TRBV6-1 CASSDNWTGGGIDGYTF TGTGCCAGCAGTGATAACTGGACAGGGGGCGGAATAGATGGCTACACCTTC
14 once TRBJ2-7 . TRBV7-8 CASSWSQFMYEQYF TGTGCCAGCAGCTGGTCGCAGTTTATGTACGAGCAGTACTTC
15 . TRBJ1-2 TRBD1 TRBV18 CASSPTSGGLDGYTF TGTGCCAGCTCACCTACTTCAGGGGGCTTGGATGGCTACACCTTC
12 . TRBJ1-6 . TRBV6-5 CASISPGRVLHF TGTGCCAGCATCTCGCCCGGTCGGGTCCTCCACTTT
15 . TRBJ2-7 TRBD1 TRBV11-3 CASRPSPGQGAKQYF TGTGCCAGCAGACCCAGTCCGGGACAGGGGGCAAAACAGTACTTC
13 . TRBJ1-1 TRBD1 TRBV19 CASRATGTTEAFF TGTGCCAGTAGGGCGACAGGGACCACTGAAGCTTTCTTT
13 . TRBJ1-2 . TRBV28 CASSDGGRVGYTF TGTGCCAGCAGTGACGGGGGGCGGGTTGGCTACACCTTC
13 . TRBJ1-2 . TRBV5-1 CASSLPGLRGYTF TGCGCCAGCAGCTTGCCCGGGTTGCGTGGCTACACCTTC
15 . TRBJ1-5 TRBD1 TRBV27 CASSPQGANNQPQHF TGTGCCAGCAGTCCTCAGGGGGCTAATAATCAGCCCCAGCATTTT
15 . TRBJ2-7 TRBD2 TRBV9 CASSALGTSYDEQYF TGTGCCAGCAGCGCCCTCGGGACTAGTTACGACGAGCAGTACTTC
13 . TRBJ1-1 . TRBV4-1 CASSKRAQFEAFF TGCGCCAGCAGCAAGAGGGCCCAGTTTGAAGCTTTCTTT
13 . TRBJ1-2 TRBD1 TRBV19 CATVGDRAYGYTF TGTGCCACCGTAGGGGACAGGGCTTATGGCTACACCTTC
15 . TRBJ1-3 . TRBV19 CASRIGGQGRNTIYF TGTGCCAGTAGGATAGGGGGGCAGGGGAGAAACACCATATATTTT
14 . TRBJ1-1 . TRBV10-3 CATGGPEGGTEAFF TGTGCCACCGGGGGGCCAGAGGGTGGCACTGAAGCTTTCTTT
15 . TRBJ2-7 . TRBV2 CASGWGSGSTYEQYF TGTGCCAGCGGCTGGGGTAGCGGTTCCACCTACGAGCAGTACTTC
15 . TRBJ1-2 . TRBV19 CASSIVGSSNYGYTF TGTGCCAGTAGTATAGTGGGCAGCTCTAACTATGGCTACACCTTC
15 . TRBJ1-2 . TRBV13 CASSLGSQGSYGYTF TGTGCCAGCAGCTTAGGGAGCCAGGGCAGCTATGGCTACACCTTC
13 . TRBJ1-1 . TRBV7-3 CASSQGMNTEAFF TGTGCCAGCAGCCAGGGAATGAACACTGAAGCTTTCTTT
14 . TRBJ2-2 . TRBV6-5 CASSYKEFSGELFF TGTGCCAGCAGTTATAAGGAGTTTTCCGGGGAGCTGTTTTTT
14 . TRBJ1-2 . TRBV24-1 CATSDFTGLYGYTF TGTGCCACCAGTGATTTTACAGGGTTATACGGCTACACCTTC
14 . TRBJ1-6 TRBD1 TRBV5-6 CASSFGQGDSPLHF TGTGCCAGCAGCTTTGGACAGGGAGATTCACCCCTCCACTTT
16 . TRBJ2-4 . TRBV9 CASSPFSRRTKNIQYF TGTGCCAGCAGCCCCTTTTCCCGGAGGACCAAAAACATTCAGTACTTC
15 . TRBJ1-3 . TRBV28 CASSPRGLSGNTIYF TGTGCCAGCAGTCCCAGAGGTCTCTCTGGAAACACCATATATTTT
12 once TRBJ2-2 . TRBV7-3 CASSYYTGELFF TGTGCCAGCAGTTACTACACCGGGGAGCTGTTTTTT
13 . TRBJ2-1 . TRBV10-3 CATGKGDYNEQFF TGTGCCACAGGGAAGGGCGACTACAATGAGCAGTTCTTC
14 few TRBJ1-2 . TRBV19 CASSDLKQGYGYTF TGTGCCAGTAGTGATTTAAAACAGGGCTATGGCTACACCTTC
17 . TRBJ2-2 TRBD1 TRBV7-9 CASSLGAGGAGSGELFF TGTGCCAGCAGCTTAGGTGCAGGGGGCGCCGGTTCCGGGGAGCTGTTTTTT
12 . TRBJ1-2 . TRBV28 CASSLRDYGYTF TGTGCCAGCAGTTTACGGGACTATGGCTACACCTTC
15 . TRBJ1-4 . TRBV5-1 CASRPDRPFNEKLFF TGCGCCAGCAGACCAGACAGGCCTTTTAATGAAAAACTGTTTTTT
13 . TRBJ1-2 . TRBV29-1 CSVEGLARSHYTF TGCAGCGTTGAAGGATTGGCCCGGAGCCACTACACCTTC
15 few TRBJ1-5 . TRBV2 CASTAQTYSNQPQHF TGTGCCAGCACGGCCCAGACTTATAGCAATCAGCCCCAGCATTTT